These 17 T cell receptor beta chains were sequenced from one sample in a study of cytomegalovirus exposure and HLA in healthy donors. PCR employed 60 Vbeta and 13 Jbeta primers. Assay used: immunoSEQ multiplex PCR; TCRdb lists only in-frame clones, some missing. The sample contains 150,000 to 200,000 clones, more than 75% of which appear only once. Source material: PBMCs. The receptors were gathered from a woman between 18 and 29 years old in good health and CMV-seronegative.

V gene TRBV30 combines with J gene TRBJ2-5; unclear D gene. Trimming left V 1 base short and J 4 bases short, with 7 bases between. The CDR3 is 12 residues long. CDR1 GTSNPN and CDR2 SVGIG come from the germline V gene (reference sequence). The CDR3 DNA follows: TGTGCCTGGAGTGATGCGAGAGAGACCCAGTACTTC. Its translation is CAWSDARETQYF.

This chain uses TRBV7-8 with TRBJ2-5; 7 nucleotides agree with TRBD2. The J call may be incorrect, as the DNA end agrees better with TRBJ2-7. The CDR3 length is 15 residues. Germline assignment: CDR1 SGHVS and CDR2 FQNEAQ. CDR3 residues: CASSLEGGGAYEQYF. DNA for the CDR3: TGTGCCAGCAGCTTAGAGGGCGGGGGTGCCTACGAGCAGTACTTC.

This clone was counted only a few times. CDR3 nucleotides: TGTGCCAGCAGTTATCTTAGCGAAAGGGACGAGCAGTACTTC. This sequence encodes CASSYLSERDEQYF. The chain uses TRBV6-6 and TRBJ2-7, with D maybe TRBD2 (5 bases). With 3 bases removed from V and 5 bases from J, the gap between germline ends came to 14 bases. CDR3 length: 14 amino acids. CDR1 and CDR2 (germline): MNHNY, SVGAGI (reference sequence).

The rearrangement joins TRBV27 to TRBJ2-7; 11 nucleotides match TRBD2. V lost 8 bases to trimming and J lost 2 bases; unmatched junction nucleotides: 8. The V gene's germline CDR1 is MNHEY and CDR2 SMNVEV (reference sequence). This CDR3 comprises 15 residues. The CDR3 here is CASSKGLADAYEQYF. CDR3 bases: TGTGCCAGCTCTAAGGGACTAGCGGATGCCTACGAGCAGTACTTC.

This CDR3 is CASLRWSEQYF. CDR3 sequence (DNA): TGTGCCAGCTTAAGATGGAGCGAGCAGTACTTC. The chain links TRBV28 to TRBJ2-7, with D unclear. From germline, CDR1 is MDHEN and CDR2 SYDVKM. The CDR3 length is 11 residues. V dropped 8 bases and J dropped 6 bases, with 11 bases sitting between them.

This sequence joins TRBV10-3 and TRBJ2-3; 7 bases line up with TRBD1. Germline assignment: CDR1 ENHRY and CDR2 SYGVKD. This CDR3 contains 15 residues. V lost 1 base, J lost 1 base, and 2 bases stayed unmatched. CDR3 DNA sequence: TGTGCCATCAGTGAGTACGGGACAGGCACAGATACGCAGTATTTT. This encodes CAISEYGTGTDTQYF.

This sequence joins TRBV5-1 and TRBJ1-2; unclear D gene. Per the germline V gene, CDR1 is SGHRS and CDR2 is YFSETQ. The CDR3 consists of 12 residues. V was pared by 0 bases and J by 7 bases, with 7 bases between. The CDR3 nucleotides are TGCGCCAGCAGCTTGGAAGGGAGTGGCTACACCTTC. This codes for CASSLEGSGYTF. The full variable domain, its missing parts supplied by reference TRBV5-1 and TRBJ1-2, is KAGVTQTPRYLIKTRGQQVTLSCSPISGHRSVSWYQQTPGQGLQFLFEYFSETQRNKGNFPGRFSGRQFSNSRSEMNVSTLELGDSALYLCASSLEGSGYTFGSGTRLTVV.

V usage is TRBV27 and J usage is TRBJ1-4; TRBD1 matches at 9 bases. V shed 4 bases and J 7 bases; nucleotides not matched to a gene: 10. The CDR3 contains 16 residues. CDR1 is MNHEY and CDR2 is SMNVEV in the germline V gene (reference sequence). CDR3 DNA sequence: TGTGCCAGCAGTTCCGGCGCATGGACAGGGGCTGAAAAACTGTTTTTT. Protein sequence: CASSSGAWTGAEKLFF.

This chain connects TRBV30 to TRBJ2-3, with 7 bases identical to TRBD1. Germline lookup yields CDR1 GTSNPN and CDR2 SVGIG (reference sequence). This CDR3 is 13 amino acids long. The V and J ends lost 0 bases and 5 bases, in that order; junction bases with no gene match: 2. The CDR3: CAWSVRDRDTQYF. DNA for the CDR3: TGTGCCTGGAGTGTCCGGGACAGAGATACGCAGTATTTT.

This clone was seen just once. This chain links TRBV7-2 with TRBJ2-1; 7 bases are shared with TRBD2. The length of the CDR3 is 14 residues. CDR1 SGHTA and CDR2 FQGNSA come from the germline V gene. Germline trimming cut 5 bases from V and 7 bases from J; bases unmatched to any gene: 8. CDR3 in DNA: TGTGCCAGCAGCCCCGGACTAGATAGAAATGAGCAGTTCTTC. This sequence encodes CASSPGLDRNEQFF.

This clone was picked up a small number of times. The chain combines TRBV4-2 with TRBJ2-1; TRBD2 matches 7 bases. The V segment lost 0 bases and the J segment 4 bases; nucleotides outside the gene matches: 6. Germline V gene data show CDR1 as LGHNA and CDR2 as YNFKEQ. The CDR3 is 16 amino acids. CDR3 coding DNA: TGTGCCAGCAGCCAAGAGGCTAGCGGAACTTACAATGAGCAGTTCTTC. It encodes CASSQEASGTYNEQFF.

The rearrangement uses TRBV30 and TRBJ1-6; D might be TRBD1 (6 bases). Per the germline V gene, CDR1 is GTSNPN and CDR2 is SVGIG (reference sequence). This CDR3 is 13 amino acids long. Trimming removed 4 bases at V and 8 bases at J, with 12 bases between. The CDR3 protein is CAWKTGQYSPLHF. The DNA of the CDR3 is TGTGCCTGGAAGACCGGACAGTATTCACCCCTCCACTTT.

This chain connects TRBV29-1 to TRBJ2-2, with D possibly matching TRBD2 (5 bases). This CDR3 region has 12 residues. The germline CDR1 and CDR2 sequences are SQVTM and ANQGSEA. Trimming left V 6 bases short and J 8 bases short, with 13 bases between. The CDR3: CSVELERGELFF. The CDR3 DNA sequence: TGCAGCGTCGAACTAGAGAGGGGGGAGCTGTTTTTT.

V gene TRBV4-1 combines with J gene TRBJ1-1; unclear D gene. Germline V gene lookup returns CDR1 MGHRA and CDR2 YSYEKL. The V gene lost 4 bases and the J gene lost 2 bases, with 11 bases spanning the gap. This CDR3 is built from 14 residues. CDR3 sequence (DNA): TGCGCCAGCAGCCCACCGGGAATTAACACTGAAGCTTTCTTT. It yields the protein CASSPPGINTEAFF.

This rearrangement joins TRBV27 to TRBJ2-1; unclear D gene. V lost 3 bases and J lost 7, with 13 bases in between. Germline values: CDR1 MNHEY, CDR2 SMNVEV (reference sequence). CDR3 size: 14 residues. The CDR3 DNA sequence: TGTGCCAGCAGTTTCCGACCCCCGGGTAATGAGCAGTTCTTC. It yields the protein CASSFRPPGNEQFF.

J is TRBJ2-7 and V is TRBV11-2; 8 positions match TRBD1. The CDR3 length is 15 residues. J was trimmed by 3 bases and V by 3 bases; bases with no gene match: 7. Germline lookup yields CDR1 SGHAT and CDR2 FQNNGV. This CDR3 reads CASSFGDRYFYEQYF. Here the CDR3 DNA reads TGTGCCAGCAGCTTTGGGGACAGGTACTTCTACGAGCAGTACTTC.

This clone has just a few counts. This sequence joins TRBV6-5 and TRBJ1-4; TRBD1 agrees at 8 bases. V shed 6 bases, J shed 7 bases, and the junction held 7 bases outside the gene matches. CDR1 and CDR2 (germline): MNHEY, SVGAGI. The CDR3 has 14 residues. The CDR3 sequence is CASSRTGLGEKLFF. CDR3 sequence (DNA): TGTGCCAGCAGCCGGACAGGGCTCGGTGAAAAACTGTTTTTT.